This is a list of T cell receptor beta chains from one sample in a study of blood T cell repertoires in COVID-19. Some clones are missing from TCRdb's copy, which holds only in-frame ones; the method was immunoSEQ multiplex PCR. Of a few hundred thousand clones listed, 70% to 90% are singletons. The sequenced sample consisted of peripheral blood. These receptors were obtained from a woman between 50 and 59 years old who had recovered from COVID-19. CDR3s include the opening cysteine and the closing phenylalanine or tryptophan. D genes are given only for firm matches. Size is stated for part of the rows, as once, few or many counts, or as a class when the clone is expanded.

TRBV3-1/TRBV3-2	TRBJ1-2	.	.	TGTGCCAGCAGCCAAGATTTGATTAGACTCAACGGCGACGGCTACACCTTC	CASSQDLIRLNGDGYTF
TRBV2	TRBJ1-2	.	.	TGTGCCAGCAGTGTAGGAGGGGAGGGCTACACCTTC	CASSVGGEGYTF
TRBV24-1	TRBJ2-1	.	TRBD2	TGTGCCACCAGTGATACCACTAGCGGCGACAATGAGCAGTTCTTC	CATSDTTSGDNEQFF
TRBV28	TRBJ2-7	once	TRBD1	TGTGCCAGCAGTACCCCCCGGACAGGGGGGAACGAGCAGTACTTC	CASSTPRTGGNEQYF
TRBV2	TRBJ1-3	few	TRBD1	TGTGCCAGCAGTACCGGGACAGGGAAGTCTGGAAACACCATATATTTT	CASSTGTGKSGNTIYF
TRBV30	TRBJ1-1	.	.	TGTGCCTGGGGGAGAGTGTCGATGAACACTGAAGCTTTCTTT	CAWGRVSMNTEAFF
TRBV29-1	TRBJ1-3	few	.	TGCAGCGTTGAAGACAGGGCTACTGGAAACACCATATATTTT	CSVEDRATGNTIYF
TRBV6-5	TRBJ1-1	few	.	TGTGCCAGCAGCAGCAGGGGAATGATGAACACTGAAGCTTTCTTT	CASSSRGMMNTEAFF
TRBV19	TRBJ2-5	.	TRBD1	TGTGCCAGTGGTATAACCGGGACAGCTTCAGGGGAGACCCAGTACTTC	CASGITGTASGETQYF
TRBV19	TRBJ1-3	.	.	TGTGCCAGTAGTCGACAAATATCGGGGAACACCATATATTTT	CASSRQISGNTIYF
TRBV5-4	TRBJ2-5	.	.	TGTGCCAGCAGCTTGGCGGGAGATTGGGGCGAGACCCAGTACTTC	CASSLAGDWGETQYF
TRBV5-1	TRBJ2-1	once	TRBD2	TGCGCCAGCAGCCGGCGGGGGTACCGCTACAATGAGCAGTTCTTC	CASSRRGYRYNEQFF
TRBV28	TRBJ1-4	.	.	TGTGCCAGCAGTTTTTTAGAGGCAGGGAGGGTTGAAAAACTGTTTTTT	CASSFLEAGRVEKLFF
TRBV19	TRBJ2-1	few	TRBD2	TGTGCCAGTAGGCTGGGAGGGCCCTCCTACAATGAGCAGTTCTTC	CASRLGGPSYNEQFF
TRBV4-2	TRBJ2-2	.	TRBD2	TGTGCCAGCAGCCCCCCCGGGAGGCTAACCGGGGAGCTGTTTTTT	CASSPPGRLTGELFF
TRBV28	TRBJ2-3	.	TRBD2	TGTGCCAGCAGTGGGAGACTAGCGGGGGGGAAAGATACGCAGTATTTT	CASSGRLAGGKDTQYF
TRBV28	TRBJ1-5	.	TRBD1	TGTGCCAGCAGGCCCCCGAAATACAGGGGGCAATGGCGCAATCAGCCCCAGCATTTT	CASRPPKYRGQWRNQPQHF
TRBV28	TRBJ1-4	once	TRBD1	TGTGCCAGCAACGGACAGGCGGAAAAACTGTTTTTT	CASNGQAEKLFF
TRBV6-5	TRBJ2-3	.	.	TGTGCCACTTCGAGGGATTTTGGCACAGATACGCAGTATTTT	CATSRDFGTDTQYF
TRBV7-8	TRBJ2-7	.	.	TGTGCCAGCAGCTTAGATGGACTCCAGAGGGGGGGAGGCGAGCAGTACTTC	CASSLDGLQRGGGEQYF
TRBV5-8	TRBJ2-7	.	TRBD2	TGTGCCAGCAGCCCCCAGCGGGGGGCCGCAATCTCCTACGAGCAGTACTTC	CASSPQRGAAISYEQYF
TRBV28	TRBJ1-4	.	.	TGTGCCAGCAGCCCTAATACAGGGTTGACTAATGAAAAACTGTTTTTT	CASSPNTGLTNEKLFF
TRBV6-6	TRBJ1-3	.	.	TGTGCCAGCAGTCCATACCAAGGGAGCTCTGGAAACACCATATATTTT	CASSPYQGSSGNTIYF
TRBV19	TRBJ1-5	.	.	TGTGCCAGTAGTAGTTTGCAGAATCAGCCCCAGCATTTT	CASSSLQNQPQHF